This is a list of T cell receptor beta chains from one sample in a study of CD8 T cells in Susac syndrome. One entry per CDR3 protein, called by TCRdb with MiXCR from the immunoSEQ multiplex PCR reads. The sample has 250,000 to 300,000 distinct CDR3 sequences, approximately 85% seen once; the top ten hold approximately 0.2%. Sequenced: CD8+ T cells from PBMCs. These receptors all stem from a human donor with multiple sclerosis. CDR3s include the opening cysteine and the closing phenylalanine or tryptophan. A D gene is named only where the DNA matches it firmly. Expanded clones are given a class, and other clones once, few, many or no size at all.

cdr3_aa cdr3_nt d_call j_call v_call clone_size
CASILGDEQFF TGTGCCAGCATACTAGGGGATGAGCAGTTCTTC NA TRBJ2-1 TRBV7-6 few
CASSMPSDYNEQFF TGTGCCAGTAGTATGCCTAGCGACTACAATGAGCAGTTCTTC NA TRBJ2-1 TRBV19 NA
CASSPRPDRRYNEQFF TGTGCCAGCAGTCCCCGACCGGACCGCCGATACAATGAGCAGTTCTTC NA TRBJ2-1 TRBV28 NA
CASSIDLPGHQPQHF TGTGCCAGTAGTATAGACCTACCAGGGCATCAGCCCCAGCATTTT NA TRBJ1-5 TRBV19 NA
CASSIAQNYEQYF TGTGCCAGTAGTATCGCTCAGAATTACGAGCAGTACTTC NA TRBJ2-7 TRBV19 NA
CAWSVLAGGGTEQFF TGTGCCTGGAGTGTACTAGCGGGAGGGGGAACTGAGCAGTTCTTC TRBD2 TRBJ2-1 TRBV30 NA
CASSPNGGQTDTQYF TGTGCCAGCAGCCCCAACGGCGGCCAAACAGATACGCAGTATTTT NA TRBJ2-3 TRBV7-2 few
CASSGRQGVFYEQYF TGTGCCAGCAGTGGACGACAGGGGGTATTTTACGAGCAGTACTTC TRBD1 TRBJ2-7 TRBV6-5 NA
CASSLSRGQGDINTDTQYF TGTGCCAGCAGCCTGTCCCGGGGACAGGGGGATATTAACACAGATACGCAGTATTTT TRBD1 TRBJ2-3 TRBV12-3/TRBV12-4 NA
CASSYFNSHRTGSTEAFF TGTGCCAGCAGTTACTTTAACAGTCACAGGACAGGGAGCACTGAAGCTTTCTTT TRBD1 TRBJ1-1 TRBV6-5 NA
CAISDDQGASYYEQYF TGTGCCATCAGTGACGATCAGGGTGCCTCCTACTACGAGCAGTACTTC NA TRBJ2-7 TRBV10-3 NA
CASTLSPGTDTQYF TGTGCCAGCACTCTATCCCCTGGCACAGATACGCAGTATTTT NA TRBJ2-3 TRBV27 NA
CSARDRDSNQPQHF TGCAGTGCTAGAGATCGAGACAGCAATCAGCCCCAGCATTTT NA TRBJ1-5 TRBV20-1 NA
CASSLGRDGEQYF TGTGCCAGCAGTTTAGGCAGGGATGGCGAGCAGTACTTC NA TRBJ2-7 TRBV27 NA
CASSPRWQVLYNEQFF TGTGCCAGCAGCCCCCGGTGGCAGGTCCTTTACAATGAGCAGTTCTTC NA TRBJ2-1 TRBV14 NA
CASSRLAVYNEQFF TGTGCCAGTAGTCGACTAGCGGTATACAATGAGCAGTTCTTC TRBD2 TRBJ2-1 TRBV19 few
CASSGTVGETQYF TGTGCCAGCAGTGGCACCGTAGGGGAGACCCAGTACTTC NA TRBJ2-5 TRBV28 NA
CASSSGDIQYF TGTGCCAGCAGTTCAGGCGACATTCAGTACTTC NA TRBJ2-4 TRBV27 NA
CASRGLAGVTKIQETQYF TGTGCCAGCAGAGGACTAGCGGGTGTAACAAAGATCCAAGAGACCCAGTACTTC TRBD2 TRBJ2-5 TRBV7-9 NA
CASSVVIGRTEAFF TGTGCCAGCAGCGTAGTTATTGGGCGCACTGAAGCTTTCTTT NA TRBJ1-1 TRBV9 NA
CASSLKGGWDQPQHF TGTGCCAGCAGTTTAAAAGGGGGATGGGATCAGCCCCAGCATTTT NA TRBJ1-5 TRBV12-3/TRBV12-4 once
CASSPWAAGPHEQYF TGCGCCAGCAGCCCGTGGGCAGCGGGACCGCACGAGCAGTACTTC TRBD2 TRBJ2-7 TRBV4-1 few